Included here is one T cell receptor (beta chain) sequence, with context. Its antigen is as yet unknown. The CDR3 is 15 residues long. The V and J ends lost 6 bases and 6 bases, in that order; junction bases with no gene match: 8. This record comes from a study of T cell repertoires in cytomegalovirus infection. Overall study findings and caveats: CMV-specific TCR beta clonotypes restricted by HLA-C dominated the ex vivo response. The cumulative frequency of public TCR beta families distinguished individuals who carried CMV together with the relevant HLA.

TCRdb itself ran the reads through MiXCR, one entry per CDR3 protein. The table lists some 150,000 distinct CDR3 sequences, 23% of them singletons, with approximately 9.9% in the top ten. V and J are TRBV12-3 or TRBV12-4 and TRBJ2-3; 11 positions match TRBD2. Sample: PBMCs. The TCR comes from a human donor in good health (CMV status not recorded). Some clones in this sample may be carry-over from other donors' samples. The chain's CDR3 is CASRRIAGGADTQYF. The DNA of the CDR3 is TGTGCCAGCAGGCGGATAGCGGGAGGGGCCGATACGCAGTATTTT.